This TCR beta chain is drawn from a study of cytomegalovirus exposure and HLA in healthy donors (dated by TCRdb to the late 2010s). Regarding the research as a whole: The 666 repertoires of the first cohort and the 95 to 150 validation repertoires were produced on the same platform, according to a later analysis. The aim of the study was to test whether cataloging public T cell receptors could identify signatures of past pathogen exposure. In addition to the first cohort of around 670 subjects, a separate validation cohort of approximately 110 different subjects was used. To predict cytomegalovirus infection status, the study combined high-throughput TCR immunosequencing, statistical association of individual TCRs with disease status, and machine learning.

Points the paper makes about the study in general: In vitro tests confirmed that a few of the cytomegalovirus-associated TCR beta chains recognize cytomegalovirus antigens. The classifier was reported to diagnose cytomegalovirus status with high specificity and sensitivity in both the original and validation cohorts. All 130 or so repertoires were used to score co-occurrence in the validation cohort in a later analysis, because that analysis had no HLA typing for the cohort. It was suggested by the authors that the approach could potentially be generalized to other disease states and immunological phenotypes. Most TCR sequences were seen in very few donors, while some public TCRs were found in many individuals. A total of roughly 160 TCR beta chains were listed by the study as associated with cytomegalovirus. Of the cluster scores, roughly 95% were above 0 in a later analysis, which found that TCRs clustered in the first cohort also tended to co-occur in the 120 validation repertoires.

The donors belonged to the validation cohort of about 120 subjects, which was separate from the roughly 700-subject first cohort. V is shortened by 2 bases, J by 7 bases, and the region joining them spans 15 bases. The CDR3 measures 15 amino acids from cysteine to phenylalanine. Here the CDR3 DNA is all that survives: 45 bases in frame from base 1. In the germline V gene, CDR1 corresponds to KGHSH and CDR2 to LQKENI. About this clone itself: Its antigen specificity is not known. No base-level quality is on record; no much larger clone is a single base apart.

The library was obtained by the immunoSEQ multiplex PCR assay. In the paper's pipeline: A statistical classification framework was developed to diagnose cytomegalovirus status using the catalog of TCR beta chain sequences. Held by TCRdb, this immuneACCESS table contains in-frame sequences only and omits some clones. Under half of the omission traces to an unresolved V gene where checked; the cause of the rest is unknown. That table is the source of V, J and clone size, and D and trimming were worked out from the DNA. The sample table records about 86,000 clones; 90% to 95% of these occur just once. Together, the top ten hold roughly 0.65% of the sample.

This clonotype was sampled from a man between 18 and 29 years old in good health and CMV-seronegative. The sample comprised PBMCs. The chain uses TRBV18 and TRBJ1-5; the best D guess is TRBD1, with 6 bases matching. The CDR3 reads CASSPGGQIGQPQHF. The bases are TGTGCCAGCTCACCAGGGGGACAAATAGGACAGCCCCAGCATTTT.